Below are 7 T cell receptor beta chains sequenced from a single sample in a study of human T cells and chemical hapten exposure. The time point here: patch test 1, 2 weeks after DPC sensitization. This sample's treatment: therapeutic diphenylcyclopropenone sensitization with weekly scalp DPC. TCRdb reprocessed the RACE reads with MiXCR, giving one entry per CDR3 protein. The profile shows under 200,000 distinct CDR3 sequences, 13% to 15% of them singletons. The material was whole blood, obtained in connection with sensitization to the hapten diphenylcyclopropenone (DPC). The receptor source for this set is a young woman with alopecia areata. Some clones in this sample may be carry-over from other donors' samples.

J is TRBJ2-7 and V is TRBV4-3; unclear D gene. This CDR3 contains 15 residues. With 0 bases removed from V and 1 base from J, the gap between germline ends came to 10 bases. Germline V CDR1 and CDR2: LGHNA, YSLEER. The CDR3 DNA follows: TGCGCCAGCAGCCAAGATTCGTACCCATCCTACGAGCAGTACTTC. Protein: CASSQDSYPSYEQYF.

CDR3 DNA sequence: TGCGCCAGCAGCCGATCTTTTGCGGGAGGGCCTACTGATACGCAGTATTTT. Encoded protein: CASSRSFAGGPTDTQYF. The V call is TRBV4-3, the J call TRBJ2-3; 9 nucleotides agree with TRBD2. The ends lost 4 bases at V and 6 bases at J; junction bases unmatched: 14. Germline V gives CDR1 LGHNA, CDR2 YSLEER. The CDR3 length is 17 residues.

About this clonotype itself: Being one base from a much bigger clone, this may be a read error. The chain links TRBV20-1 to TRBJ1-5, with D perhaps TRBD1 (5 bases). V lost 0 bases and J lost 6, with 12 bases in between. The CDR3 is 14 amino acids. Germline assignment: CDR1 DFQATT and CDR2 SNEGSKA (reference sequence). The CDR3 DNA follows: TGCAGTGCTAGAGATCCGAGGGGCAGTCAGCCCCAGCATTTT. Translation: CSARDPRGSQPQHF.

Comments on this clonotype: One end of the junction varies from germline; a read error may be responsible. The V gene is TRBV27, the J gene TRBJ1-1; no firm D call. The germline V gene has CDR1 MNHEY and CDR2 SMNVEV (reference sequence). This CDR3 spans 13 amino acids. CDR3 DNA sequence: TGCGCCAGCAGTTTAAGGCGGGACACTGAAGCTTTCTTT. Protein product: CASSLRRDTEAFF.

This clonotype was recorded a few times. This sequence joins TRBV7-8 and TRBJ1-1, with TRBD1 identical over 11 bases. CDR1 is SGHVS, CDR2 FQNEAQ, per germline. The CDR3 runs to 15 residues. V dropped 4 bases and J dropped 5; count of bases not matched to a gene: 6. CDR3 in DNA: TGTGCCAGCAGCTATACCGGGACAGGGGGGACTGAAGCTTTCTTT. Translated, it gives CASSYTGTGGTEAFF. The whole variable domain, filled in from reference TRBV7-8 and TRBJ1-1, reads GAGVSQSPRYKVAKRGQDVALRCDPISGHVSLFWYQQALGQGPEFLTYFQNEAQLDKSGLPSDRFFAERPEGSVSTLKIQRTQQEDSAVYLCASSYTGTGGTEAFFGQGTRLTVV.

On this clonotype: An end of the junction differs from the germline gene, which may be a read error. The V call is TRBV5-6, the J call TRBJ2-3, with 10 bases identical to TRBD1. The CDR3 runs 16 residues. Germline CDR1 SGHDT, CDR2 YYEEEE. The CDR3 protein is CASSLVGDRGTVTQYF. The CDR3 DNA is TGTGCCAGCAGCTTGGTAGGGGACAGGGGAACAGTTACGCAGTATTTT. The full variable domain, with the rest looked up from reference TRBV5-6 and TRBJ2-3, is DAGVTQSPTHLIKTRGQQVTLRCSPKSGHDTVSWYQQALGQGPQFIFQYYEEEERQRGNFPDRFSGHQFPNYSSELNVNALLLGDSALYLCASSLVGDRGTVTQYFGPGTRLTVL.

This clonotype has ten or more counts. The CDR3 spells CASSPSAGTSGPTDTQYF. CDR3 nucleotides: TGTGCCAGCAGCCCTAGTGCGGGGACTAGCGGGCCTACAGATACGCAGTATTTT. The chain employs TRBV7-2 and TRBJ2-3, with 12 bases lining up with TRBD2. The germline V gene has CDR1 SGHTA and CDR2 FQGNSA. This CDR3 has 18 residues. Germline trimming cut 5 bases from V and 3 bases from J; bases unmatched to any gene: 12. Full variable domain (missing parts from reference TRBV7-2 and TRBJ2-3): GAGVSQSPSNKVTEKGKDVELRCDPISGHTALYWYRQSLGQGLEFLIYFQGNSAPDKSGLPSDRFSAERTGGSVSTLTIQRTQQEDSAVYLCASSPSAGTSGPTDTQYFGPGTRLTVL.